These 5 T cell receptor beta chains originate from one sample sequenced in a study of blood T cell repertoires in COVID-19. Assay: immunoSEQ multiplex PCR; the TCRdb copy retains only in-frame clones and omits some. The sample has roughly 40,000 clones; over 75% are singletons. Specimen: peripheral blood. The receptors were gathered from a human donor in a cohort sampled during active COVID-19.

The chain joins TRBV29-1 to TRBJ1-2; 10 bases map to TRBD1. This CDR3 spans 12 amino acids. The J segment lost 8 bases and the V segment lost 6 bases, leaving 6 bases of the junction unmatched. CDR1 and CDR2 (germline): SQVTM, ANQGSEA. The CDR3 is CSVPGQGSGYTF. CDR3 nucleotide sequence: TGCAGCGTACCGGGACAGGGGTCCGGCTACACCTTC.

The chain is built from TRBV9 and TRBJ2-1; 14 bases match TRBD2. Germline CDR1 and CDR2: SGDLS and YYNGEE. With 4 bases clipped from V and 9 bases from J, the junction kept 9 bases outside the gene matches. The CDR3 is 16 residues long. Written as DNA, the CDR3 is TGTGCCAGCAGCTTCTCGGGACTAGCGGGAGTGGGTGAGCAGTTCTTC. Its translation is CASSFSGLAGVGEQFF.

The chain combines TRBV5-1 with TRBJ1-2; TRBD1 matches at 7 bases. The ends lost 0 bases at V and 8 bases at J; junction bases unmatched: 4. The CDR3 contains 13 residues. CDR1 is SGHRS and CDR2 is YFSETQ in the germline V gene. The DNA for the CDR3 is TGCGCCAGCAGCTTGGGACAGGGTGGAGGCTACACCTTC. Translated, it gives CASSLGQGGGYTF.

In this sample, this clone turned up a few times. The chain joins TRBV11-2 to TRBJ2-5; no reliable D call. The germline CDR1 and CDR2 sequences are SGHAT and FQNNGV. This CDR3 comprises 14 residues. V was clipped by 2 bases and J by 2 bases, with 9 bases between them. The chain's CDR3 is CASSLSLAQETQYF. CDR3 sequence (DNA): TGTGCCAGCAGCTTAAGTCTGGCACAAGAGACCCAGTACTTC.

This chain uses TRBV5-1 with TRBJ1-2, with TRBD1 matching over 12 bases. The J segment lost 3 bases and the V segment lost 2 bases, leaving 8 bases of the junction unmatched. CDR1 and CDR2 from the germline V gene are SGHRS and YFSETQ. CDR3 length: 17 residues. Here the CDR3 DNA reads TGCGCCAGCAGCTTATTCCCGGGACAGGGGGCTGACTATGGCTACACCTTC. Residues: CASSLFPGQGADYGYTF.